Listed here are 10 T cell receptor beta chains from one sample, sequenced in a study of CD8+ T cells in alopecia areata. Described treatment: oral pan-JAK inhibitor, 5-10 mg twice daily. Extracted from the samples, RNA was reverse transcribed into cDNA to serve as the sequencing template. Sequencing was performed with immunoSEQ multiplex PCR; in TCRdb, only in-frame clones are kept and a portion is missing. The sample consists of 110,000 to 150,000 clones, roughly 50% of them appearing once. This sample comprised CD8+ T cells sorted from blood, obtained at week 4, from a patient treated with tofacitinib. Receptors were obtained from a human donor with alopecia areata.

For this clone: At one end the junction does not follow the germline gene, possibly because of a read error. The rearrangement joins TRBV29-1 to TRBJ2-1; weak D call: TRBD2 (6 bases). The CDR3 totals 12 residues. CDR1 SQVTM and CDR2 ANQGSEA come from the germline V gene. The CDR3 loop reads CSVVWWLGGEVF. CDR3 DNA: TGCAGCGTTGTGTGGTGGCTCGGCGGGGAGGTCTTC.

V is TRBV5-4 and J is TRBJ2-1, with a weak D call TRBD1 (5 bases). Trimming cost V 5 bases and J 6 bases, with 9 bases left between them. This CDR3 contains 12 residues. Germline CDR1 and CDR2: SGHNT and YYREEE (reference sequence). The CDR3 DNA follows: TGTGCCAGCAGTTACGACAGCAATGAGCAGTTCTTC. Encoded protein: CASSYDSNEQFF.

The chain links TRBV29-1 to TRBJ2-7, with a tentative D call TRBD2 (6 bases). The length of the CDR3 is 13 residues. V was pared by 6 bases and J by 0 bases, with 12 bases between. Germline assignment: CDR1 SQVTM and CDR2 ANQGSEA. The CDR3 nucleotides read TGCAGCGTCGCCGGAGGGACCTCCTACGAGCAGTACTTC. Its protein product is CSVAGGTSYEQYF.

V gene TRBV5-6 combines with J gene TRBJ1-1; the D gene is possibly TRBD1 (5 bases). The CDR3 loop spans 13 amino acids. From germline, CDR1 is SGHDT and CDR2 YYEEEE. Trimming removed 2 bases from V and 5 bases from J, with 10 bases in between. CDR3 in DNA: TGTGCCAGCAGCTTCGGGGACCCGACTGAAGCTTTCTTT. Encoded protein: CASSFGDPTEAFF.

V and J are TRBV29-1 and TRBJ2-5; D uncertain. Germline V gene sequence: CDR1 SQVTM, CDR2 ANQGSEA. V lost 7 bases to trimming and J lost 2 bases, with 8 bases between them. CDR3 size: 11 residues. In DNA form, the CDR3 reads TGCAGCGCCGGCGTACAAGAGACCCAGTACTTC. It translates to CSAGVQETQYF.

The chain carries TRBV2 and TRBJ1-2, with D unclear. This CDR3 contains 16 residues. CDR1 is SNHLY, CDR2 FYNNEI, per germline. The germline V and J ends were trimmed by 7 bases and 2 bases, with 20 bases remaining between them. DNA of the CDR3: TGTGCCAGCACCTTGGGGTTACTGACCCCGAACTATGGCTACACCTTC. It codes for CASTLGLLTPNYGYTF.

This clone was seen a handful of times. The chain recombines TRBV29-1 with TRBJ1-2, with D maybe TRBD1 (5 bases). Germline V gives CDR1 SQVTM, CDR2 ANQGSEA. This CDR3 has 13 amino acids. Trimming took off 4 bases at V and 2 bases at J, with 11 bases between the two ends. The CDR3 here is CSVVDSSNYGYTF. The CDR3 nucleotides read TGCAGCGTTGTAGACAGTAGCAACTATGGCTACACCTTC.

A few counts support this clone. The chain joins TRBV29-1 to TRBJ2-7, with 7 bases aligning to TRBD2. Germline V gene data show CDR1 as SQVTM and CDR2 as ANQGSEA. This CDR3 has 13 residues. V trimming: 4 bases; J trimming: 1 base; junction bases outside the gene matches: 4. In nucleotides, the CDR3 is TGCAGCGTTGTGGCGGGGGAATCCTACGAGCAGTACTTC. As protein: CSVVAGESYEQYF.

This clone occurred a few times. J is TRBJ1-2 and V is TRBV6-5; 7 bases fit TRBD1. Germline CDR1 is MNHEY and CDR2 is SVGAGI. V shed 6 bases, J shed 3 bases, and the junction held 10 bases outside the gene matches. The CDR3 sequence is 15 residues long. The CDR3 DNA sequence: TGTGCCAGCAGCCTCCAAGGGGGCGAAGACTATGGCTACACCTTC. Its translation: CASSLQGGEDYGYTF.

The rearrangement uses TRBV5-4 and TRBJ2-7; 8 bases agree with TRBD1. The trim removed 4 bases at V and 2 bases at J, leaving 5 bases unmatched. CDR1 and CDR2 (germline): SGHNT, YYREEE (reference sequence). The CDR3 has 14 residues. CDR3 DNA: TGTGCCAGCAGCGAAGGGACAGGCCCCTACGAGCAGTACTTC. Its translation: CASSEGTGPYEQYF.